The clone carrying this TCR beta chain was seen just once. Its antigen is undetermined. Every sample had a minimum of 6.5 million PBMCs isolated. The data belong to a study of blood T cells in healthy people across ages. Study as a whole: Per every two T cells, about one barcoded beta molecule was captured by template switching. Findings and caveats of the study: Across the age range, TCR beta diversity per million T cells fell in a roughly linear way.

Combining a sample-barcoded 5' primer with a J-beta primer mix, a second PCR ran for roughly 7 to 12 cycles. TCRdb called the 5' RACE reads again in MiXCR, with one record for every CDR3 protein. This sample has roughly 1,800,000 distinct CDR3 sequences; about 50% occur once, and the top ten carry roughly 2.1%. V shed 0 bases and J shed 4 bases, with 7 bases lying between them. The CDR3 contains 14 residues. Germline V lookup: CDR1 LGHDT, CDR2 YNNKEL (reference sequence). The V call is TRBV3-1, the J call TRBJ2-4; D unclear. Sequencing was performed on blood. The receptor was isolated from a woman in her thirties or forties in good health. CDR3 residues: CASSQDEPKNIQYF. The CDR3, as DNA: TGTGCCAGCAGCCAAGATGAGCCAAAAAACATTCAGTACTTC.